One and the same sample provided the 24 T cell receptor beta chains below, sequenced in a study of T-cell reconstitution after alpha-beta-depleted transplantation in children. It was with unique molecular identifiers that the TCRbeta library was prepared. TCRdb reprocessed the PCR reads with MiXCR, giving one entry per CDR3 protein. The profile shows fewer than 750,000 distinct CDR3 sequences, more than 20% of them singletons. The specimen comprised PBMCs, mostly from graft donor cells, sampled 360 days after TCRalphabeta/CD19-depleted stem cell transplant. The origin of the receptors is a boy younger than two who had a stem cell transplant for acute myeloid leukemia, so the T cells may come from the graft donor.

The table lists this clonotype with many counts. This sequence joins TRBV30 and TRBJ1-2; 7 bases match TRBD1. J was trimmed by 5 bases and V by 3 bases; bases with no gene match: 12. Germline assignment: CDR1 GTSNPN and CDR2 SVGIG (reference sequence). The CDR3 runs 15 residues. The CDR3 reads CAWSQGRQGPYGYTF. The CDR3 nucleotides are TGTGCCTGGAGCCAAGGGCGACAGGGCCCTTATGGCTACACCTTC.

This clonotype was seen repeatedly, ten times or more. V and J are TRBV7-9 and TRBJ2-7; D may match TRBD1 or TRBD2 (5 bases each). Trimming took off 3 bases at V and 9 bases at J, with 18 bases between the two ends. Germline CDR1 SEHNR, CDR2 FQNEAQ (reference sequence). The CDR3 runs 14 residues. The CDR3 loop reads CASSFDGPFGGQYF. DNA of the CDR3: TGTGCCAGCAGCTTTGACGGCCCTTTTGGGGGGCAGTACTTC. The complete variable domain, with remaining parts taken from reference TRBV7-9 and TRBJ2-7, reads DTGVSQNPRHKITKRGQNVTFRCDPISEHNRLYWYRQTLGQGPEFLTYFQNEAQLEKSRLLSDRFSAERPKGSFSTLEIQRTEQGDSAMYLCASSFDGPFGGQYFGPGTRLTVT.

The rearrangement links TRBV28 to TRBJ2-5; either TRBD1 or TRBD2 may fit D (5 bases each). CDR1 is MDHEN and CDR2 is SYDVKM in the germline V gene. With 2 bases removed from V and 2 bases from J, the gap between germline ends came to 15 bases. The CDR3 loop spans 16 amino acids. CDR3 DNA: TGTGCCAGCAGTTTAGGGGGTAGCCCTATGCAAGAGACCCAGTACTTC. This translates into CASSLGGSPMQETQYF.

The chain is built from TRBV4-3 and TRBJ2-6; the match to TRBD1 covers 9 bases. The CDR3 has 19 residues. In germline, CDR1 is LGHNA, CDR2 YSLEER. With 0 bases clipped from V and 0 bases from J, the junction kept 6 bases outside the gene matches. The CDR3 DNA reads TGCGCCAGCAGCCAAGATCTTTCGACAGGGGGCTCTGGGGCCAACGTCCTGACTTTC. Amino acids: CASSQDLSTGGSGANVLTF.

This clonotype has only a few counts. This chain uses TRBV20-1 with TRBJ2-7; 8 nucleotides match TRBD2. The CDR3 runs to 15 residues. From germline, CDR1 is DFQATT and CDR2 SNEGSKA (reference sequence). Germline trimming cut 0 bases from V and 4 bases from J; bases unmatched to any gene: 8. CDR3 nucleotide sequence: TGCAGTGCTAGAGATCTGTCTAGCGGGCCATACGAGCAGTACGTC. Translation gives CSARDLSSGPYEQYV.

The chain links TRBV12-3 or TRBV12-4 to TRBJ1-1; no definite D call. The CDR3 contains 14 residues. Trimming left V 2 bases short and J 6 bases short, with 13 bases between. CDR3 in amino acids: CASSLFGGRAEAFF. As DNA, the CDR3 is TGTGCCAGCAGTTTATTCGGAGGTCGGGCTGAAGCTTTCTTT.

This chain's CDR3 is CASSFRQYLLRSGANVLTF. CDR3 DNA: TGTGCCAGCAGCTTCCGGCAGTATCTCCTCCGGTCTGGGGCCAACGTCCTGACTTTC. This chain connects TRBV11-2 to TRBJ2-6; D ambiguous. Trimming stripped 3 bases from V and 1 base from J, with 19 bases between. Germline loops: CDR1 SGHAT, CDR2 FQNNGV. CDR3 size: 19 residues.

This clonotype showed up many times. The J gene is TRBJ1-4, the V gene TRBV10-3; possibly TRBD1 for D (6 bases). Germline lookup yields CDR1 ENHRY and CDR2 SYGVKD. This CDR3 region has 14 residues. V gave up 6 bases and J gave up 0 bases, with 8 bases separating them. CDR3 DNA sequence: TGTGCCATCAGGGACAGCGCAACTAATGAAAAACTGTTTTTT. Encoded protein: CAIRDSATNEKLFF.

This clonotype was seen a handful of times. The chain carries TRBV20-1 and TRBJ2-5; D might be TRBD1 or TRBD2, each matching 6 bases. The CDR3 covers 13 residues. The V end was cut by 6 bases, the J end by 3 bases, with 14 bases between. The V gene's germline CDR1 is DFQATT and CDR2 SNEGSKA (reference sequence). The CDR3 spells CSAGRGAKETQYF. DNA for the CDR3: TGCAGTGCCGGAAGGGGGGCAAAAGAGACCCAGTACTTC.

The V and J genes are TRBV27 and TRBJ1-2; 10 nucleotides align to TRBD1. Germline CDR1 reads MNHEY; CDR2 reads SMNVEV (reference sequence). After removal of 5 bases from V and 2 bases from J, the junction contained 8 bases not matched to a gene. This CDR3 is 16 amino acids long. The CDR3 loop reads CASSPARDRGNYGYTF. The CDR3 nucleotides read TGTGCCAGCAGTCCCGCCCGGGACAGGGGAAACTATGGCTACACCTTC.

This clonotype was found a few times. The chain couples TRBV20-1 to TRBJ1-5, with D uncertain. Germline lookup yields CDR1 DFQATT and CDR2 SNEGSKA (reference sequence). This CDR3 is 17 amino acids long. V was trimmed by 6 bases and J by 0 bases, leaving 21 bases between them. CDR3 in DNA: TGCAGTGCAACCTCGGACGCGATAGACTATAGCAATCAGCCCCAGCATTTT. It is translated as CSATSDAIDYSNQPQHF.

The chain employs TRBV20-1 and TRBJ1-4, with D hard to call. The CDR3 consists of 13 residues. V was trimmed by 3 bases and J by 0 bases, leaving 5 bases between them. Per the germline V gene, CDR1 is DFQATT and CDR2 is SNEGSKA (reference sequence). In DNA, the CDR3 is TGCAGTGCTAGTGCCCCAACTAATGAAAAACTGTTTTTT. It specifies CSASAPTNEKLFF.

This clonotype was recorded many times. The chain is built from TRBV19 and TRBJ1-4, with 7 bases matching TRBD1. Germline-derived CDR1 and CDR2 are LNHDA and SQIVND (reference sequence). The CDR3 length is 15 residues. The ends lost 4 bases at V and 8 bases at J; junction bases unmatched: 10. CDR3 protein: CASSTTTGPPEKLFF. CDR3 bases: TGTGCCAGTAGTACAACGACAGGGCCGCCGGAAAAACTGTTTTTT.

V is TRBV5-1 and J is TRBJ1-1; unclear D gene. This CDR3 comprises 16 residues. CDR1 is SGHRS, CDR2 YFSETQ, per germline. Trimming shortened V by 0 bases and J by 0 bases, and 12 bases separated the two germline ends. For the CDR3, the DNA is TGCGCCAGCAGCTTGGCGGGAGGCCGCATGAACACTGAAGCTTTCTTT. This encodes CASSLAGGRMNTEAFF.

Only a few counts were recorded for this clonotype. The CDR3 loop is CASSYFIGQGAGNTIYF. The CDR3 region has the DNA TGTGCCAGCAGTTACTTCATCGGACAGGGTGCCGGAAACACCATATATTTT. The chain employs TRBV6-5 and TRBJ1-3, with 8 bases that match TRBD1. The CDR3 spans 17 residues. Looked up from germline, CDR1 is MNHEY and CDR2 is SVGAGI. Trimming at V came to 1 base and at J to 4 bases, leaving 9 bases not matched to a gene.

This clonotype appeared a single time. CDR3 sequence (DNA): TGTGCCAGCAGCTCCCGCCTCTGGGGGGCCGGGGAGACCCAGTACTTC. Translated, it gives CASSSRLWGAGETQYF. The rearrangement joins TRBV13 to TRBJ2-5, with D possibly being TRBD1 or TRBD2 (6 bases each). Germline CDR1 is PRHDT and CDR2 is FYEKMQ (reference sequence). The CDR3 is made up of 16 amino acids. V was clipped by 4 bases and J by 5 bases, with 20 bases between them.

This clonotype was found many times. The DNA of the CDR3 is TGCAGTGCTAGAGCGACAGGCCGACGCAATGAGCAGTTCTTC. As protein: CSARATGRRNEQFF. This sequence joins TRBV20-1 and TRBJ2-1, with D possibly being TRBD1 (6 bases). CDR3 length: 14 amino acids. V lost 1 base to trimming and J lost 6 bases, with 13 bases between them. Germline V gene lookup returns CDR1 DFQATT and CDR2 SNEGSKA (reference sequence).

A few counts support this clonotype. V and J are TRBV2 and TRBJ1-5, with a weak D call TRBD1 (6 bases). Germline V CDR1 and CDR2: SNHLY, FYNNEI. The CDR3 is made up of 16 amino acids. The V gene lost 1 base and the J gene lost 2 bases, with 12 bases spanning the gap. The CDR3 reads CASSEEQGKGNQPQHF. CDR3 nucleotide sequence: TGTGCCAGCAGTGAAGAACAGGGTAAGGGCAATCAGCCCCAGCATTTT.

The chain couples TRBV5-1 to TRBJ1-1; the D gene is possibly TRBD1 (5 bases). Germline lookup yields CDR1 SGHRS and CDR2 YFSETQ. Trimming removed 3 bases from V and 5 bases from J, with 11 bases in between. The length of the CDR3 is 13 residues. This chain's CDR3 is CASSSQWGTEAFF. The CDR3 bases are TGCGCCAGCAGCTCCCAGTGGGGGACTGAAGCTTTCTTT.

J is TRBJ2-5 and V is TRBV15; the match to TRBD2 covers 8 bases. CDR3 size: 15 residues. The V gene end was trimmed by 0 bases and the J gene end by 3 bases; junction bases not matched to a gene: 3. CDR1 and CDR2 from the germline V gene are LNHNV and YYDKDF (reference sequence). The CDR3 region has the DNA TGTGCCACCAGCAGAGACGGGGGGGGTAAAGAGACCCAGTACTTC. Translating it yields CATSRDGGGKETQYF.

This clonotype turned up a few times. The chain recombines TRBV10-3 with TRBJ2-1; 9 bases agree with TRBD1. With V trimmed by 6 bases and J by 6 bases, 9 bases remained unmatched. Germline V gene data show CDR1 as ENHRY and CDR2 as SYGVKD. CDR3 length equals 15 residues. The CDR3 loop is CAISLPGQGANEQFF. CDR3 nucleotide sequence: TGTGCCATCAGCCTCCCGGGACAGGGAGCCAATGAGCAGTTCTTC.

The chain links TRBV5-5 to TRBJ2-7; D is ambiguous. This CDR3 has 14 amino acids. Germline CDR1 reads SGHKS; CDR2 reads YYEKEE (reference sequence). Trimming took off 1 base at V and 4 bases at J, with 12 bases between the two ends. DNA for the CDR3: TGTGCCAGCAGCTTGTTGGGCATACTTTACGAGCAGTACGTC. This encodes CASSLLGILYEQYV.

This clonotype has only one observation. The chain recombines TRBV5-1 with TRBJ2-7; the D call may be TRBD1 or TRBD2 (6 bases each). V was clipped by 1 base and J by 2 bases, with 13 bases between them. The length of the CDR3 is 15 residues. Germline-derived CDR1 and CDR2 are SGHRS and YFSETQ. CDR3 nucleotide sequence: TGCGCCAGCAGCTTGAGGGGGGACACCCCCTACGAGCAGTACTTC. This codes for CASSLRGDTPYEQYF.

This clonotype was picked up many times. The V call is TRBV7-6, the J call TRBJ1-3, with D possibly TRBD1 on 5 matching bases. The CDR3 contains 16 residues. With 1 base removed from V and 3 bases from J, the gap between germline ends came to 13 bases. The germline gives CDR1 SGHVS, CDR2 FNYEAQ. This chain's CDR3 is CASSLGDYQGGNTIYF. CDR3 nucleotides: TGTGCCAGCAGCTTAGGGGACTACCAGGGTGGAAACACCATATATTTT.